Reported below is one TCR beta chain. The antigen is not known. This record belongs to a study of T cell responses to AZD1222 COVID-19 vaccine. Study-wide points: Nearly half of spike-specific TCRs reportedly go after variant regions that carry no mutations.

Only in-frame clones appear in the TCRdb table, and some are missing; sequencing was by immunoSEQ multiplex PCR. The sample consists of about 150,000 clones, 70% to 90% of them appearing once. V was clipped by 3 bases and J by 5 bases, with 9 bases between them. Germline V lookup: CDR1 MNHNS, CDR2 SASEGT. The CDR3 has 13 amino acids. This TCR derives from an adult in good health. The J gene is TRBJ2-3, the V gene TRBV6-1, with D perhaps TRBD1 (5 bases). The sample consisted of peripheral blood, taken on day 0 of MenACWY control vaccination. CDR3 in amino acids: CASSEGQGDTQYF. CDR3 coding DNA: TGTGCCAGCAGTGAGGGCCAGGGAGATACGCAGTATTTT.